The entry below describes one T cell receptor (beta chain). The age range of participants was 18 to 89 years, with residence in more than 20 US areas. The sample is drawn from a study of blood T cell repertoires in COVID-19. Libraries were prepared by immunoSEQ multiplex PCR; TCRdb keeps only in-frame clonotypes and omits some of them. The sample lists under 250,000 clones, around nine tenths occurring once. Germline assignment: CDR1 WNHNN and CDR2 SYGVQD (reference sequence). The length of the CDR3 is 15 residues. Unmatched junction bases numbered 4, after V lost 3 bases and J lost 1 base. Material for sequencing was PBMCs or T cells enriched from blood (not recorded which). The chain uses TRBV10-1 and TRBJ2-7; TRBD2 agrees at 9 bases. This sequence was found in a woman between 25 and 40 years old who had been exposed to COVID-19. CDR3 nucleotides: TGCGCCAGCAGTGACAGGACTAGCGCGTCCTACGAGCAGTACTTC. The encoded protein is CASSDRTSASYEQYF.